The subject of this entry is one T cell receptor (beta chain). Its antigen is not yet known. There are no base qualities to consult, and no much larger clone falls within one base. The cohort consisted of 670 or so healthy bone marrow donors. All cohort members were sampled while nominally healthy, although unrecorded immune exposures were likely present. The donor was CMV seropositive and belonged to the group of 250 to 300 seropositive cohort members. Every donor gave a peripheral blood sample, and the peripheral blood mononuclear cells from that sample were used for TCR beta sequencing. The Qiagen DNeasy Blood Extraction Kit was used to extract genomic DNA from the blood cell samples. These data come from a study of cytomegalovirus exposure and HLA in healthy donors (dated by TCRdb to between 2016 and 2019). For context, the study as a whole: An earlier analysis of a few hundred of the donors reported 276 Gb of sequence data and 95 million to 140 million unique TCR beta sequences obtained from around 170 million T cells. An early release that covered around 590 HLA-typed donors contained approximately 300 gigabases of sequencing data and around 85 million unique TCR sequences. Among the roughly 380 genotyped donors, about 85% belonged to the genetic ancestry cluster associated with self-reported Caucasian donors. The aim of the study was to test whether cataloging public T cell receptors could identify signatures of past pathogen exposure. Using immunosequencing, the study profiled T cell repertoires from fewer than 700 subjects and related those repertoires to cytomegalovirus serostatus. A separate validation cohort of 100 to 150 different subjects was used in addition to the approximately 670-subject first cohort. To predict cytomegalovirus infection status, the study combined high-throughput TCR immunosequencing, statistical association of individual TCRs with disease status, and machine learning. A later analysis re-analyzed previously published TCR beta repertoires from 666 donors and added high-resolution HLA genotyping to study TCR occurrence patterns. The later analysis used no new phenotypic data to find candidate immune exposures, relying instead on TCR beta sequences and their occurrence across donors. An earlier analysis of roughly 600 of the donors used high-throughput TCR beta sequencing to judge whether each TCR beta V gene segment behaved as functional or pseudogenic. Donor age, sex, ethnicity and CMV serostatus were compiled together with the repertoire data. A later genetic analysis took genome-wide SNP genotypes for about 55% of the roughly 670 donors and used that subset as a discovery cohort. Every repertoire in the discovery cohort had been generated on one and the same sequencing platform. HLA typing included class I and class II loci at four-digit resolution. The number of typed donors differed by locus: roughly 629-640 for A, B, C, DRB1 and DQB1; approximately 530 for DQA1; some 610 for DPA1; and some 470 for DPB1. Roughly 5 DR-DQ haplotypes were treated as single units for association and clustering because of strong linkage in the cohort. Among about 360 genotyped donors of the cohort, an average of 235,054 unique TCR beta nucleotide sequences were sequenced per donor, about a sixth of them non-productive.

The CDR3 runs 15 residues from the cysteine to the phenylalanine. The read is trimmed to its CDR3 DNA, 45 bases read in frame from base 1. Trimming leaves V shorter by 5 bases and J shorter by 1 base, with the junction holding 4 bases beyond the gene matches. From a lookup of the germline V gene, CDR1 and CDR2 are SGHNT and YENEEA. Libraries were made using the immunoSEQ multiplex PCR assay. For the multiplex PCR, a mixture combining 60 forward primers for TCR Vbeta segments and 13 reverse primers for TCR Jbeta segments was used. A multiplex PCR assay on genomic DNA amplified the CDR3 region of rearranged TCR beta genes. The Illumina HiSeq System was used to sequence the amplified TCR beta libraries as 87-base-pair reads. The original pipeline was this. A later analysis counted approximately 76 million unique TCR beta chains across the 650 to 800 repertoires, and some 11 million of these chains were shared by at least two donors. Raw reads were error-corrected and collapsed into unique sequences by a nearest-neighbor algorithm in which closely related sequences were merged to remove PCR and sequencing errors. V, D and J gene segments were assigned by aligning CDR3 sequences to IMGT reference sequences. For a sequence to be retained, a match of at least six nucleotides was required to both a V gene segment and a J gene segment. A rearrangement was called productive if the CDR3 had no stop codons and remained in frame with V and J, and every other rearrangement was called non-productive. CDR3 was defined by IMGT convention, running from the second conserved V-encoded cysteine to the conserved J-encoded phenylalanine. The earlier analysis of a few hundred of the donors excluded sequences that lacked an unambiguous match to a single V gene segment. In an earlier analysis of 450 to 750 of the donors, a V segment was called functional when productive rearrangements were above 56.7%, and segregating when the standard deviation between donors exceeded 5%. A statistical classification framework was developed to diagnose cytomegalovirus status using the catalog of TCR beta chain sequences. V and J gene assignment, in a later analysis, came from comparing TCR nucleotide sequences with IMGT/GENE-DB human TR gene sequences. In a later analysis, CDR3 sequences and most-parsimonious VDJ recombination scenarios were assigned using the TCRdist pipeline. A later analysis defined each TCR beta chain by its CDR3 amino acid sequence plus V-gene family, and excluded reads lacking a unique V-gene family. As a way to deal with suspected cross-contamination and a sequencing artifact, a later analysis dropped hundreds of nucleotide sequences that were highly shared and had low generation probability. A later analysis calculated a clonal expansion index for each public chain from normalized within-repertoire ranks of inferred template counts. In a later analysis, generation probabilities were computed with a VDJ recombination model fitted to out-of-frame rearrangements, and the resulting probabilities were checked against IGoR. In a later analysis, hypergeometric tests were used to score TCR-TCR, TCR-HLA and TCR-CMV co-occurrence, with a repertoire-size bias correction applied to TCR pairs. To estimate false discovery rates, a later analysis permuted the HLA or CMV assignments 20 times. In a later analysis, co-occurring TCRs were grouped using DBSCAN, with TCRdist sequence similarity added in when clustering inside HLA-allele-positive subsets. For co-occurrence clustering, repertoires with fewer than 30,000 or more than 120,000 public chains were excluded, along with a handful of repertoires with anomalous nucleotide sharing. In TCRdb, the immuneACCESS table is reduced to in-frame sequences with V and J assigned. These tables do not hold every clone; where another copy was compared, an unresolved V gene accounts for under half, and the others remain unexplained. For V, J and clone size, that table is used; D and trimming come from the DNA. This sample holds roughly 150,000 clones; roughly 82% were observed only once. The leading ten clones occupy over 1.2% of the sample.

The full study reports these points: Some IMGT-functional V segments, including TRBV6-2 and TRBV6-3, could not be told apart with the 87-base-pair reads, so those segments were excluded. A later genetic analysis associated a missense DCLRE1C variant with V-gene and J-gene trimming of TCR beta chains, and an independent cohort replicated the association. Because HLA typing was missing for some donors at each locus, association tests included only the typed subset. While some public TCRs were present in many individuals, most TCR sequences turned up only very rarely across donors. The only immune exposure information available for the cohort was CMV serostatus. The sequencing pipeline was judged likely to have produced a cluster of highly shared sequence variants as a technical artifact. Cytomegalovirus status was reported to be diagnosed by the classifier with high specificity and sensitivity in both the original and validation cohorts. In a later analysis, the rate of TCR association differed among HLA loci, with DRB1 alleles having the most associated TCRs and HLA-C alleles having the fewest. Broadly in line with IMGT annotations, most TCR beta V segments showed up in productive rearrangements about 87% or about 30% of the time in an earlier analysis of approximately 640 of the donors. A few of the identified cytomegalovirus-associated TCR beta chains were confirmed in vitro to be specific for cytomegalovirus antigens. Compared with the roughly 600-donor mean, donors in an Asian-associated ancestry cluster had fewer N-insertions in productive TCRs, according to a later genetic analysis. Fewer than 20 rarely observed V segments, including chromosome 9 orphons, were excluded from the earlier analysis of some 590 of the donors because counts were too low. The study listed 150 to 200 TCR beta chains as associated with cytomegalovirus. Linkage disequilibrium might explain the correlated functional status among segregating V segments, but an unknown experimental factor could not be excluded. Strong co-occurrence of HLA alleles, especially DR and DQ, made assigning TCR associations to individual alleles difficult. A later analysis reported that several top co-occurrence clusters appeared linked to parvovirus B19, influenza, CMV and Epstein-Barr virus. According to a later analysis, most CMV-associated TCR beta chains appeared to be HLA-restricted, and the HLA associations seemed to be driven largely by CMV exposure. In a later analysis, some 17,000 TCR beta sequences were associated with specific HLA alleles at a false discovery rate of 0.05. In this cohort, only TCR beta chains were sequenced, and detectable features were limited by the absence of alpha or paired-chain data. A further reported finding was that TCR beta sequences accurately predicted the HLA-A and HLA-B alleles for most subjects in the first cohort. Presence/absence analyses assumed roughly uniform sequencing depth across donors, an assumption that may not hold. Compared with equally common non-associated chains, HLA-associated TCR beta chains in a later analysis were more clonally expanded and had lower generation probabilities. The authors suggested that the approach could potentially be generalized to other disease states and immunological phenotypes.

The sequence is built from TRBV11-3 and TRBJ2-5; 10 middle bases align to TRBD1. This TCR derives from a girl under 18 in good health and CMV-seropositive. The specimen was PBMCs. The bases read TGTGCCAGCAGCCAATGGACAGGGGGCCAAGAGACCCAGTACTTC. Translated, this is CASSQWTGGQETQYF.